This TCR beta chain comes out of a study of Graves' ophthalmopathy and Graves' hyperthyroidism. Investigators amplified TCR beta CDR3 regions from RNA transcripts. The authors performed first-round RT-PCR with HTBI primers and then a second-round multiplex PCR. TCRdb reanalysed the multiplex PCR reads using MiXCR and keeps one entry per CDR3 protein. The table includes over a million distinct CDR3 sequences, 35% to 40% detected once. Germline V gives CDR1 SQVTM, CDR2 ANQGSEA. This CDR3 has 11 residues. V was trimmed by 6 bases and J by 11 bases, leaving 16 bases between them. This clonotype was seen repeatedly, ten times or more.

Sample: peripheral blood or thyroid tissue (not recorded which). The rearrangement joins TRBV29-1 to TRBJ1-1; tentative D call: TRBD1 (5 bases). This receptor was obtained from an adult man with Graves' hyperthyroidism. The CDR3 loop reads CSVEGSRGAFF. CDR3 bases: TGCAGCGTGGAGGGGTCTCGAGGTGCTTTCTTT.